There are a few counts of the clone carrying this T cell receptor beta chain. What it binds is not known. The source of the sample is a study of T-cell memory formation after mild COVID-19. Study context: There were largely donor-specific TCR clusters.

TCRdb fed the 5' RACE reads into MiXCR, producing one record per CDR3 protein. The data contain fewer than 650,000 distinct CDR3 sequences, less than 25% of them singletons. Whole-study findings and limits: Largely, contracting CD4+ clones fell within CM and EM, and contracting CD8+ clones within EMRA. Some clones that responded turned up in pre-infection memory, which suggests that cross-reactive memory joined in. While clones contracting from day 15 to 85 were balanced between CD4 and CD8, later expanders leaned CD4+.

What was sequenced was PBMCs or a T cell subset sorted from them (not recorded which). The receptor was derived from an adult woman who had mild COVID-19 (a few samples of this study predate the infection). Cell type and time point are not known.

CDR3 loop: CASSLTGRAFYEQYF. CDR3 coding DNA: TGTGCCAGCAGTTTAACGGGACGGGCCTTCTACGAGCAGTACTTC. The rearrangement uses TRBV27 and TRBJ2-7; D assignment may be TRBD1 or TRBD2 (5 bases each). Per germline, CDR1 MNHEY and CDR2 SMNVEV (reference sequence). V lost 2 bases, J lost 3 bases, and 14 bases lay in between. The CDR3 is 15 amino acids.